The 28 T cell receptor beta chains presented below share a single source sample, sequenced in a study of preoperative IRX-2 immunotherapy in early breast cancer. Treatment of the sample: preoperative locoregional IRX-2 cytokine immunotherapy. The assay was immunoSEQ multiplex PCR, and TCRdb's table has in-frame clones only and misses some. The top ten clones hold 2% to 2.5% of a sample with around 30,000 clones, nearly 80% of them seen once. The specimen was lymph node tissue, collected before IRX-2 immunotherapy. These receptors all stem from a human donor with breast cancer.

This chain uses TRBV6-8 with TRBJ2-3, with a weak D call TRBD2 (5 bases). Germline assignment: CDR1 MNHGY and CDR2 SAAAGT. Trimming removed 8 bases at V and 0 bases at J, with 12 bases between. This CDR3 has 14 residues. The CDR3 loop reads CASSYRTSTDTQYF. CDR3 DNA sequence: TGTGCCAGCTCTTATCGGACTAGCACAGATACGCAGTATTTT.

The CDR3 protein is CASSPNRADEKLFF. The CDR3 DNA reads as TGTGCCAGCTCACCTAACAGGGCGGATGAAAAACTGTTTTTT. V is TRBV18 and J is TRBJ1-4; TRBD1 might be the D (6 bases). V was pared by 3 bases and J by 6 bases, with 11 bases between. CDR3 size: 14 residues. Germline V gives CDR1 KGHSH, CDR2 LQKENI.

The chain has TRBV19 and TRBJ1-6; perhaps TRBD1 as D (6 bases). Trimming cost V 4 bases and J 4 bases, with 14 bases left between them. This CDR3 is 16 amino acids long. Germline CDR1 LNHDA, CDR2 SQIVND (reference sequence). This chain's CDR3 is CASSTTGNLYNSPLHF. The CDR3 bases are TGTGCCAGTAGTACCACAGGGAACCTTTATAATTCACCCCTCCACTTT.

The chain has TRBV28 and TRBJ1-6; perhaps TRBD1 as D (6 bases). This CDR3 has 14 amino acids. Germline assignment: CDR1 MDHEN and CDR2 SYDVKM. Deletions cut 5 bases from V and 7 bases from J, with 12 bases between. As DNA, the CDR3 is TGTGCCAGCAGTCCAGGGGATTTCAATTCACCCCTCCACTTT. This sequence encodes CASSPGDFNSPLHF.

The V call is TRBV11-3, the J call TRBJ2-2; perhaps D is TRBD1 or TRBD2 (5 bases each). V lost 5 bases and J lost 0, with 13 bases in between. The CDR3 length is 16 residues. The V gene's germline CDR1 is SGHNT and CDR2 YENEEA. The CDR3 DNA reads TGTGCCAGCAGCCCCCGAGGGGTAGCGAACACCGGGGAGCTGTTTTTT. Translation: CASSPRGVANTGELFF.

This rearrangement joins TRBV18 to TRBJ1-6; TRBD1 agrees at 8 bases. V dropped 3 bases and J dropped 8; count of bases not matched to a gene: 9. The CDR3 runs to 16 residues. Germline lookup yields CDR1 KGHSH and CDR2 LQKENI. CDR3 region: CASSPQPTGGDSPLHF. CDR3 DNA: TGTGCCAGCTCACCCCAACCCACAGGGGGTGATTCACCCCTCCACTTT.

The chain couples TRBV11-3 to TRBJ1-2, with D perhaps TRBD1 (5 bases). The CDR3 spans 14 residues. Germline CDR1 is SGHNT and CDR2 is YENEEA. Trimming shortened V by 3 bases and J by 2 bases, and 10 bases separated the two germline ends. In DNA, the CDR3 is TGTGCCAGCAGCTTGGTCCAGGGAAACTATGGCTACACCTTC. Protein product: CASSLVQGNYGYTF. The whole variable domain, remainder taken from reference TRBV11-3 and TRBJ1-2, is EAGVVQSPRYKIIEKKQPVAFWCNPISGHNTLYWYLQNLGQGPELLIRYENEEAVDDSQLPKDRFSAERLKGVDSTLKIQPAELGDSAVYLCASSLVQGNYGYTFGSGTRLTVV.

The V and J genes are TRBV14 and TRBJ2-7; tentatively, D is TRBD2 (5 bases). Trimming took off 4 bases at V and 5 bases at J, with 12 bases between the two ends. Germline V gene sequence: CDR1 SGHDN, CDR2 FVKESK. The CDR3 consists of 13 residues. For the CDR3, the DNA is TGTGCCAGCAGCCTTAAGAGGGTCCACGAGCAGTACTTC. It encodes CASSLKRVHEQYF.

V is TRBV10-1 and J is TRBJ2-7; D not resolved. Trimming took 6 bases from V and 7 from J, leaving 10 bases between them. The CDR3 covers 11 residues. The V gene's germline CDR1 is WNHNN and CDR2 SYGVQD (reference sequence). The CDR3, as DNA: TGCGCCAGCAGCCAGACTTGGGAGCAGTACTTC. Protein product: CASSQTWEQYF.

The CDR3: CASSSRWGGGKLFF. CDR3 sequence (DNA): TGTGCCAGCAGCTCCCGTTGGGGGGGTGGAAAACTGTTTTTT. This rearrangement joins TRBV7-6 to TRBJ1-4, with D tentatively TRBD1 (5 bases). Trimming cost V 4 bases and J 10 bases, with 16 bases left between them. CDR1 is SGHVS, CDR2 FNYEAQ, per germline. This CDR3 is 14 amino acids long. The full variable domain, rest sourced from reference TRBV7-6 and TRBJ1-4, is GAGVSQSPRYKVTKRGQDVALRCDPISGHVSLYWYRQALGQGPEFLTYFNYEAQQDKSGLPNDRFSAERPEGSISTLTIQRTEQRDSAMYRCASSSRWGGGKLFFGSGTQLSVL.

This chain connects TRBV28 to TRBJ1-5, with TRBD1 matching 7 bases. The CDR3 totals 15 residues. V dropped 2 bases and J dropped 3; count of bases not matched to a gene: 4. The germline V gene encodes CDR1 MDHEN and CDR2 SYDVKM. The CDR3 reads CASSLPTGVNQPQHF. The CDR3 coding sequence is TGTGCCAGCAGTTTACCCACAGGGGTCAATCAGCCCCAGCATTTT.

The chain couples TRBV30 to TRBJ1-1; 7 bases align to TRBD1. The junction had 5 bases not matched to a gene; V was cut back by 7 bases and J by 0 bases. Per the germline V gene, CDR1 is GTSNPN and CDR2 is SVGIG (reference sequence). This CDR3 region has 13 residues. The CDR3 DNA follows: TGTGCCTACCTGGGACAGCTGAACACTGAAGCTTTCTTT. Amino acid sequence: CAYLGQLNTEAFF.

This chain joins TRBV14 and TRBJ2-1; 8 nucleotides align to TRBD2. Germline values: CDR1 SGHDN, CDR2 FVKESK. The CDR3 length is 19 residues. Trimming cost V 1 base and J 5 bases; bases outside gene matches: 16. As DNA, the CDR3 is TGTGCCAGCAGCCAAGCAAGGACGGGGGGGATTTTGAGAAACAATGAGCAGTTCTTC. Amino acid sequence: CASSQARTGGILRNNEQFF.

The CDR3 DNA reads as TGTGCCAGCAGTTCCCGGGGGTACAGGGGGCGCTTTCACACCGGGGAGCTGTTTTTT. This encodes CASSSRGYRGRFHTGELFF. The rearrangement uses TRBV28 and TRBJ2-2; 9 nucleotides match TRBD1. Unmatched junction bases numbered 15, after V lost 4 bases and J lost 3 bases. The CDR3 sequence is 19 residues long. In germline, CDR1 is MDHEN, CDR2 SYDVKM. The variable domain in full, with the rest retrieved from reference TRBV28 and TRBJ2-2, is DVKVTQSSRYLVKRTGEKVFLECVQDMDHENMFWYRQDPGLGLRLIYFSYDVKMKEKGDIPEGYSVSREKKERFSLILESASTNQTSMYLCASSSRGYRGRFHTGELFFGEGSRLTVL.

V usage is TRBV6-8 and J usage is TRBJ1-1; 7 positions match TRBD1. Looked up from germline, CDR1 is MNHGY and CDR2 is SAAAGT. Losses at the gene ends were 2 bases for V and 7 bases for J; bases not matched to a gene: 7. CDR3 length: 14 amino acids. The CDR3 here is CASSYRRDSYEAFF. CDR3 DNA: TGTGCCAGCAGTTACCGCCGGGACAGCTATGAAGCTTTCTTT.

The rearrangement uses TRBV28 and TRBJ1-5; D is unclear. Deletions cut 5 bases from V and 7 bases from J, with 15 bases between. The CDR3 totals 14 residues. Germline assignment: CDR1 MDHEN and CDR2 SYDVKM. The CDR3: CASSPHEGNQPQHF. In nucleotides, the CDR3 is TGTGCCAGCAGTCCTCACGAGGGAAACCAGCCCCAGCATTTT.

This chain links TRBV5-1 with TRBJ2-7; a possible D gene is TRBD2 (6 bases). Looked up from germline, CDR1 is SGHRS and CDR2 is YFSETQ. The V and J ends lost 0 bases and 7 bases respectively, with 20 bases between them. The CDR3 is 16 residues long. The CDR3, as DNA: TGCGCCAGCAGCTTGGCTCAAGATGCAGGGAGGTGGGAGCAGTACTTC. Its protein product is CASSLAQDAGRWEQYF.

The chain is built from TRBV7-2 and TRBJ1-2; tentatively, D is TRBD1 (5 bases). The CDR3 loop spans 13 amino acids. Trimming cost V 5 bases and J 6 bases, with 13 bases left between them. Germline CDR1 reads SGHTA; CDR2 reads FQGNSA. The CDR3 DNA follows: TGTGCCAGCAGCCCCGACAGCTCCCATGGCTACACCTTC. As protein: CASSPDSSHGYTF.

V is TRBV18 and J is TRBJ1-2; 7 positions agree with TRBD1. Germline lookup yields CDR1 KGHSH and CDR2 LQKENI. The CDR3 is 13 residues long. The V and J ends lost 6 bases and 13 bases, in that order; junction bases with no gene match: 14. The CDR3 region has the DNA TGTGCCAGCTCCCAACAGGACCAGGGGGGTCCCACCTTC. This sequence encodes CASSQQDQGGPTF.

This chain uses TRBV7-1 with TRBJ2-1, with D possibly being TRBD1 (6 bases). TRBV7-1 counts as an open reading frame of uncertain function. The CDR3 has 15 amino acids. V was clipped by 6 bases and J by 0 bases, with 12 bases between them. CDR3 coding DNA: TGTGCCAGCAGTGCGGACAGAGGCTCCTACAATGAGCAGTTCTTC. It is translated as CASSADRGSYNEQFF.

The V gene is TRBV28, the J gene TRBJ1-2, with TRBD1 matching over 8 bases. The trim removed 6 bases at V and 5 bases at J, leaving 8 bases unmatched. Looked up from germline, CDR1 is MDHEN and CDR2 is SYDVKM. This CDR3 is 14 amino acids long. CDR3 coding DNA: TGTGCCAGCAGACCCGGGACAGGCGTTTATGGCTACACCTTC. It encodes CASRPGTGVYGYTF.

This clone occurred once. CDR3 in amino acids: CASRDTGTGEAYEQYF. In DNA, the CDR3 is TGCGCCAGCAGGGATACCGGGACAGGGGAAGCCTACGAGCAGTACTTC. The V call is TRBV5-1, the J call TRBJ2-7; 10 positions match TRBD1. The length of the CDR3 is 16 residues. Germline values: CDR1 SGHRS, CDR2 YFSETQ. V was pared by 5 bases and J by 2 bases, with 10 bases of the junction left unmatched.

The rearrangement joins TRBV10-2 to TRBJ2-7; D is unresolved. Germline V gene data show CDR1 as WSHSY and CDR2 as SAAADI. Trimming stripped 7 bases from V and 4 bases from J, with 14 bases between. The CDR3 covers 13 residues. CDR3 DNA: TGCGCCAGCACCGACTCCGGCGAGTACGAGCAGTACTTC. Translation: CASTDSGEYEQYF.

The chain employs TRBV29-1 and TRBJ2-3, with 7 positions matching TRBD1. The junction had 9 bases not matched to a gene; V was cut back by 7 bases and J by 2 bases. This CDR3 has 14 residues. Per the germline V gene, CDR1 is SQVTM and CDR2 is ANQGSEA. CDR3 bases: TGCAGCGCCCGCCGGGACAGTATCACAGATACGCAGTATTTT. Amino acids: CSARRDSITDTQYF.

V usage is TRBV5-1 and J usage is TRBJ2-2; D perhaps matches TRBD1 (5 bases). The V end lost 0 bases, the J end lost 0 bases, and 6 bases lay between the germline ends. CDR1 and CDR2 (germline): SGHRS, YFSETQ. The CDR3 extends over 15 amino acids. Here the CDR3 reads CASSLAGPNTGELFF. In DNA form, the CDR3 reads TGCGCCAGCAGCTTGGCAGGGCCGAACACCGGGGAGCTGTTTTTT. Supplemented by reference TRBV5-1 and TRBJ2-2, the full variable domain reads KAGVTQTPRYLIKTRGQQVTLSCSPISGHRSVSWYQQTPGQGLQFLFEYFSETQRNKGNFPGRFSGRQFSNSRSEMNVSTLELGDSALYLCASSLAGPNTGELFFGEGSRLTVL.

This chain joins TRBV6-8 and TRBJ2-1, with TRBD2 as a possible D gene (5 bases). The germline V gene has CDR1 MNHGY and CDR2 SAAAGT. CDR3 length: 13 amino acids. V shed 10 bases and J shed 4 bases, with 14 bases lying between them. CDR3 loop: CATPTGRYNEQFF. For the CDR3, the DNA is TGTGCCACCCCGACGGGGAGATACAATGAGCAGTTCTTC.

This chain joins TRBV6-8 and TRBJ1-5; 8 bases fit TRBD1. The CDR3 length is 15 residues. Germline lookup yields CDR1 MNHGY and CDR2 SAAAGT. The trim removed 0 bases at V and 4 bases at J, leaving 2 bases unmatched. CDR3 region: CASSYSGTGNQPQHF. The CDR3 DNA reads TGTGCCAGCAGTTACTCGGGGACAGGAAATCAGCCCCAGCATTTT.

The chain recombines TRBV28 with TRBJ1-2; a weak D match, TRBD1 (6 bases). Germline values: CDR1 MDHEN, CDR2 SYDVKM. CDR3 size: 19 residues. V was pared by 3 bases and J by 2 bases, with 25 bases between. The CDR3 here is CASSLQGISFTGGNYGYTF. For the CDR3, the DNA is TGTGCCAGCAGTTTGCAGGGGATTTCTTTTACTGGGGGCAACTATGGCTACACCTTC.